The 10 T cell receptor beta chains below come from one sample, sequenced in a study of T cell repertoires in cytomegalovirus infection (dated by TCRdb to the late 2010s). The sequencing machine was an Illumina HiSeq 1500. The public reads were quality trimmed at Q25 with fastp and then assembled into clones with MiXCR by TCRdb, keeping productive beta chains. Here each entry gathers all rows of one CDR3 protein and keeps the most common genes and DNA. The sample data list 150,000 to 200,000 distinct CDR3 sequences, and under 15% of these were observed just once. The ten largest account for 20% to 30% of the sample. Sample: PBMCs. The receptors were sampled from a human donor in good health (CMV status not recorded). Some clones in this sample may be carry-over from other donors' samples.

This clonotype was counted ten times or more. The chain is built from TRBV11-1 and TRBJ2-4, with D unclear. Trimming pared 10 bases from V and 2 bases from J, leaving 15 bases between. The CDR3 is made up of 14 amino acids. The germline gives CDR1 SGHAT, CDR2 FQDESV (reference sequence). CDR3 region: CANPACGPKNIQYF. CDR3 nucleotides: TGTGCCAATCCGGCCTGTGGGCCCAAAAACATTCAGTACTTC. The entire variable domain, with the rest obtained from reference TRBV11-1 and TRBJ2-4, is as follows: EAEVAQSPRYKITEKSQAVAFWCDPISGHATLYWYRQILGQGPELLVQFQDESVVDDSQLPKDRFSAERLKGVDSTLKIQPAELGDSAMYLCANPACGPKNIQYFGAGTRLSVL.

This clonotype was recorded at least ten times. V and J are TRBV5-1 and TRBJ2-5; D is ambiguous. The CDR3 runs to 17 residues. The V gene lost 0 bases and the J gene lost 2 bases, with 17 bases spanning the gap. Germline CDR1 and CDR2: SGHRS and YFSETQ. This chain's CDR3 is CASSLAQGAAGQETQYF. The CDR3 DNA reads TGCGCCAGCAGCTTGGCCCAAGGCGCCGCCGGACAAGAGACCCAGTACTTC.

The rearrangement links TRBV4-2 to TRBJ2-1, with 8 bases aligning to TRBD2. V was pared by 0 bases and J by 5 bases, with 9 bases of the junction left unmatched. The CDR3 contains 17 residues. Per germline, CDR1 LGHNA and CDR2 YNFKEQ. The CDR3 DNA is TGTGCCAGCAGCCAAGAAGGGTTGGCGGGAGGCAACAATGAGCAGTTCTTC. Translated, it gives CASSQEGLAGGNNEQFF.

This clonotype was detected many times. J is TRBJ2-1 and V is TRBV7-2; either TRBD1 or TRBD2 may fit D (5 bases each). There are 13 residues in the CDR3. Germline CDR1 reads SGHTA; CDR2 reads FQGNSA. The ends were cut back, 5 bases at V and 7 bases at J, with 12 bases in the middle. The CDR3 loop is CASSPRDPNEQFF. DNA of the CDR3: TGTGCCAGCAGCCCCCGGGACCCAAATGAGCAGTTCTTC.

The rearrangement joins TRBV19 to TRBJ1-2; no definite D call. V dropped 10 bases and J dropped 0 bases, with 18 bases sitting between them. Germline-derived CDR1 and CDR2 are LNHDA and SQIVND (reference sequence). The CDR3 is made up of 15 amino acids. The CDR3 spells CATTPRAVANYGYTF. The CDR3 nucleotides read TGTGCCACCACCCCCCGCGCGGTTGCTAACTATGGCTACACCTTC.

The chain joins TRBV14 to TRBJ2-7, with 9 bases fitting TRBD1. Germline CDR1 reads SGHDN; CDR2 reads FVKESK. After removal of 2 bases from V and 6 bases from J, the junction contained 11 bases not matched to a gene. This CDR3 is built from 16 residues. The CDR3 DNA reads as TGTGCCAGCAGCCAACGTTTGGGACAGGGACGCTCCGAGCAGTACTTC. Translation gives CASSQRLGQGRSEQYF. The entire variable domain, with the rest obtained from reference TRBV14 and TRBJ2-7, is as follows: EAGVTQFPSHSVIEKGQTVTLRCDPISGHDNLYWYRRVMGKEIKFLLHFVKESKQDESGMPNNRFLAERTGGTYSTLKVQPAELEDSGVYFCASSQRLGQGRSEQYFGPGTRLTVT.

This clonotype was detected many times. The rearrangement uses TRBV28 and TRBJ1-1, with D possibly TRBD1 on 5 matching bases. Trimming took off 5 bases at V and 11 bases at J, with 15 bases between the two ends. The CDR3 contains 12 residues. Germline V CDR1 and CDR2: MDHEN, SYDVKM. CDR3 sequence: CASSLRQLGAFF. The CDR3 coding sequence is TGTGCCAGCAGTCTCCGACAGCTTGGGGCTTTCTTT.

This clonotype was recorded a few times. The chain is built from TRBV12-3 or TRBV12-4 and TRBJ2-4; D is unclear. V lost 5 bases and J lost 1, with 9 bases in between. The CDR3 is 14 residues long. CDR3 DNA sequence: TGTGCCAGCAGTCCCTCCGGGGCCAAAAACATTCAGTACTTC. Amino acid sequence: CASSPSGAKNIQYF.

V is TRBV14 and J is TRBJ1-2, with D unresolved. The ends were cut back, 1 base at V and 6 bases at J, with 9 bases in the middle. The CDR3 spans 13 residues. Germline V gene data show CDR1 as SGHDN and CDR2 as FVKESK. CDR3 coding DNA: TGTGCCAGCAGCCAAGGCCCGGTCCATGGCTACACCTTC. Protein: CASSQGPVHGYTF.

This clonotype occurred many times. Here the CDR3 DNA reads TGTGCCAGCAGTATGGGACGGTCTGAAGCTTTCTTT. Translated: CASSMGRSEAFF. This chain connects TRBV27 to TRBJ1-1; TRBD1 is a possible D gene (5 bases). This CDR3 comprises 12 residues. The ends were cut back, 5 bases at V and 6 bases at J, with 10 bases in the middle. Germline CDR1 is MNHEY and CDR2 is SMNVEV (reference sequence).